This TCR beta chain was sequenced during a study of T cell repertoires in cytomegalovirus infection. On the study more broadly: Recently identified HLA-C-restricted CMV epitopes and well-studied HLA-B-restricted CMV epitopes were used by the study. Public TCR beta signatures were indicative of both CMV infection and a matching HLA type. Study-wide findings and caveats: Summed frequency of public TCR beta families distinguished CMV carriers with the relevant HLA. CMV-specific HLA-C-restricted TCR beta clonotypes dominated the ex vivo response.

A few counts support this clonotype. Its antigen is currently unknown. TCRdb re-called the reads with MiXCR, one entry per CDR3 protein. There are roughly 500,000 distinct CDR3 sequences in the sample; roughly a third occur only once, and roughly a sixth lies in the top ten. This CDR3 spans 16 amino acids. CDR1 is MNHNY and CDR2 is SVGAGI in the germline V gene (reference sequence). Trimming removed 6 bases from V and 6 bases from J, with 24 bases in between. The sequencing used cultured PBMCs, collected from culture after CMV antigen stimulation. This sequence joins TRBV6-6 and TRBJ2-7; D may correspond to TRBD1 or TRBD2 (5 bases each). This receptor was identified in a human donor in good health (CMV status not recorded). Some clones in this sample may be carry-over from other donors' samples. The CDR3 DNA reads as TGTGCCAGCAGAAAGAGGGGCAAACTCCCCATTGCCGAGCAGTACGTC. It translates to CASRKRGKLPIAEQYV.